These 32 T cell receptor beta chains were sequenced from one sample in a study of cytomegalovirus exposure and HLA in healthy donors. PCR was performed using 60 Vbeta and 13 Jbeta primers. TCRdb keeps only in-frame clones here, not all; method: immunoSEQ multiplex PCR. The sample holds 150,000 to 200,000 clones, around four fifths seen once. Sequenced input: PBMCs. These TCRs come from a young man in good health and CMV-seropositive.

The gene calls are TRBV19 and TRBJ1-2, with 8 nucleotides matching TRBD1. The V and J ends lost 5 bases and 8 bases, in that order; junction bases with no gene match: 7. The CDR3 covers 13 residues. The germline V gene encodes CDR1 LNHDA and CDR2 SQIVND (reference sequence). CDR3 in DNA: TGTGCCAGTAGTGATGGGGACAGGAACGGCTACACCTTC. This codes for CASSDGDRNGYTF.

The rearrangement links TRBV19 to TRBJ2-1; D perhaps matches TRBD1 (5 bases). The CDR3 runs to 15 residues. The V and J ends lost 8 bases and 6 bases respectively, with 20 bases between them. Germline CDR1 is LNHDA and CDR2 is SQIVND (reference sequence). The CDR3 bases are TGTGCCAGTTCTGGTACCAGGGAATTCATCAATGAGCAGTTCTTC. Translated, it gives CASSGTREFINEQFF.

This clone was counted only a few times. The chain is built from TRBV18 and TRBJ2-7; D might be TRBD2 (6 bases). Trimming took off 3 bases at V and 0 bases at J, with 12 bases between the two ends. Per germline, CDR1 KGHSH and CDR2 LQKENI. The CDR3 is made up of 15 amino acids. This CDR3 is CASSPLGGFSYEQYF. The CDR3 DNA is TGTGCCAGCTCACCGCTGGGGGGTTTCTCCTACGAGCAGTACTTC.

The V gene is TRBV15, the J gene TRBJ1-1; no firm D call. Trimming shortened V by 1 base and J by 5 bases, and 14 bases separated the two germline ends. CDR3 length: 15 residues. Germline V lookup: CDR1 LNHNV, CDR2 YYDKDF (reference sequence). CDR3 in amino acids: CATSRGAGGGTEAFF. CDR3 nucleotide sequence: TGTGCCACCAGCAGAGGGGCAGGCGGAGGAACTGAAGCTTTCTTT. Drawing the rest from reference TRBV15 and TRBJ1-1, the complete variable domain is DAMVIQNPRYQVTQFGKPVTLSCSQTLNHNVMYWYQQKSSQAPKLLFHYYDKDFNNEADTPDNFQSRRPNTSFCFLDIRSPGLGDTAMYLCATSRGAGGGTEAFFGQGTRLTVV.

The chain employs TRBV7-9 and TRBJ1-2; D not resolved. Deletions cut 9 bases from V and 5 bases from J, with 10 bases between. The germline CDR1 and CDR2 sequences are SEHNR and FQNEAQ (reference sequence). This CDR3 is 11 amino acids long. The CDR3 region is CASSYSYGYTF. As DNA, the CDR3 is TGTGCCAGTTCATACAGTTATGGCTACACCTTC.

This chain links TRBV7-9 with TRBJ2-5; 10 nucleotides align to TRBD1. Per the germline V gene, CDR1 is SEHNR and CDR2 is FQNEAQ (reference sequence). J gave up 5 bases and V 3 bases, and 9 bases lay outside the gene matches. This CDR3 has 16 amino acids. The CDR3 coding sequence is TGTGCCAGCAGCTTGGCCGGGACAGGGGCGACGGAGACCCAGTACTTC. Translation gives CASSLAGTGATETQYF. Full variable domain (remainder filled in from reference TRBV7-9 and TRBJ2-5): DTGVSQNPRHKITKRGQNVTFRCDPISEHNRLYWYRQTLGQGPEFLTYFQNEAQLEKSRLLSDRFSAERPKGSFSTLEIQRTEQGDSAMYLCASSLAGTGATETQYFGPGTRLLVL.

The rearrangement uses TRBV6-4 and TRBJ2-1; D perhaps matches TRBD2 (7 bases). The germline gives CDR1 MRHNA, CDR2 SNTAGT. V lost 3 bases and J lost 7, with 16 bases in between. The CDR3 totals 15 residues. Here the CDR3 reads CASSEGEGGPNEQFF. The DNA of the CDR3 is TGTGCCAGCAGTGAAGGGGAGGGGGGGCCGAATGAGCAGTTCTTC.

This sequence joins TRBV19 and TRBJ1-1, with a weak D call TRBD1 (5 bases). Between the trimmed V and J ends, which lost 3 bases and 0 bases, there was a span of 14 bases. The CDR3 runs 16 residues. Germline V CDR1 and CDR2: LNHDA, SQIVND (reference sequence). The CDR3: CASSMSQGLMNTEAFF. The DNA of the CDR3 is TGTGCCAGTAGTATGAGCCAGGGCCTTATGAACACTGAAGCTTTCTTT.

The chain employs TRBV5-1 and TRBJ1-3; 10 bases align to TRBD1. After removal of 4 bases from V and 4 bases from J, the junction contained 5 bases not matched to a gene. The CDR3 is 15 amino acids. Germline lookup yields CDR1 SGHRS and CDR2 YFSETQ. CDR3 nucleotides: TGCGCCAGCAGCCCATGGACAGGGGGAGGAAACACCATATATTTT. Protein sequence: CASSPWTGGGNTIYF.

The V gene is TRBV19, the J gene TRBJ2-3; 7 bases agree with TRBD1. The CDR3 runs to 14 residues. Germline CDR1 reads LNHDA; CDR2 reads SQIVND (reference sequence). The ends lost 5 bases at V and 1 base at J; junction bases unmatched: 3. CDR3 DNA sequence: TGTGCCAGTAGTTATGGACAGGGCACAGATACGCAGTATTTT. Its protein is CASSYGQGTDTQYF.

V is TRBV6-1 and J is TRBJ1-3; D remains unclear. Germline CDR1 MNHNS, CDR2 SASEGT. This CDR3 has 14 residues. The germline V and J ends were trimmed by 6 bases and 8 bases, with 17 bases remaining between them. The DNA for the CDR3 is TGTGCCAGCAGCGAAAAAGCCCTAGCTCACACCATATATTTT. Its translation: CASSEKALAHTIYF.

The CDR3 protein is CASSLGGNQRVGTEAFF. The DNA for the CDR3 is TGTGCCAGCAGCTTAGGGGGAAACCAGAGGGTGGGAACTGAAGCTTTCTTT. V and J are TRBV11-3 and TRBJ1-1; no clear D. Germline V lookup: CDR1 SGHNT, CDR2 YENEEA. The V and J ends lost 1 base and 5 bases respectively, with 20 bases between them. The CDR3 spans 17 residues.

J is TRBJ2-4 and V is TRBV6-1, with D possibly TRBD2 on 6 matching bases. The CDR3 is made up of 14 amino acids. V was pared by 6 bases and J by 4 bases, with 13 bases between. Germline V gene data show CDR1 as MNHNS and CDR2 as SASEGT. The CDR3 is CASRGGSRKNIQYF. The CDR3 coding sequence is TGTGCCAGCAGGGGGGGATCAAGGAAAAACATTCAGTACTTC.

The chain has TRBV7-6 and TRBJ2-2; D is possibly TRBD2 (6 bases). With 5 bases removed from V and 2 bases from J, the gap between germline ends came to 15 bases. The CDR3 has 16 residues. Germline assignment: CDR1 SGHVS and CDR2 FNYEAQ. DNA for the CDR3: TGTGCCAGCAGCCCAGACGGGGGAATCAACACCGGGGAGCTGTTTTTT. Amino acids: CASSPDGGINTGELFF.

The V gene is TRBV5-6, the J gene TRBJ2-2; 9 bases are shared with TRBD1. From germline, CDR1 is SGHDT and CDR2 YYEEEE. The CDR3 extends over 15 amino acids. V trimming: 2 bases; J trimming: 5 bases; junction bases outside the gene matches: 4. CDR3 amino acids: CASSFGTGKTGELFF. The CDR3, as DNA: TGTGCCAGCAGCTTCGGGACAGGGAAAACCGGGGAGCTGTTTTTT. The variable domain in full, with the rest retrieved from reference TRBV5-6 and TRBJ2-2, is DAGVTQSPTHLIKTRGQQVTLRCSPKSGHDTVSWYQQALGQGPQFIFQYYEEEERQRGNFPDRFSGHQFPNYSSELNVNALLLGDSALYLCASSFGTGKTGELFFGEGSRLTVL.

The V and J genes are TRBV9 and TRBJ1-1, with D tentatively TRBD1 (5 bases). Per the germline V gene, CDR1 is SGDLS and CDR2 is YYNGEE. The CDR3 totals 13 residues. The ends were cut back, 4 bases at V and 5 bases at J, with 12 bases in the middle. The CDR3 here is CASSSGGGTEAFF. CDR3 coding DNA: TGTGCCAGCAGCTCGGGGGGGGGAACTGAAGCTTTCTTT.

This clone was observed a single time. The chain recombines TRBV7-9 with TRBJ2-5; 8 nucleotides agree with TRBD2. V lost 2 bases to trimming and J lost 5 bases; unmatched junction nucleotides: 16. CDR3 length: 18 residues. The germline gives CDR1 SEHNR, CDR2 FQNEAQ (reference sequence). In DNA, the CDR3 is TGTGCCAGCAGCTTATCCCTTTTTGGGAGCGGGAGCGGTGAGACCCAGTACTTC. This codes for CASSLSLFGSGSGETQYF.

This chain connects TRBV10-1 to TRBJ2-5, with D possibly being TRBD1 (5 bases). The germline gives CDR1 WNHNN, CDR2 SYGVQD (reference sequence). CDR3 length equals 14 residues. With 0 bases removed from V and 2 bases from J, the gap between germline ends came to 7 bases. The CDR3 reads CASSESAGQETQYF. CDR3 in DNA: TGCGCCAGCAGTGAGTCCGCAGGGCAAGAGACCCAGTACTTC.

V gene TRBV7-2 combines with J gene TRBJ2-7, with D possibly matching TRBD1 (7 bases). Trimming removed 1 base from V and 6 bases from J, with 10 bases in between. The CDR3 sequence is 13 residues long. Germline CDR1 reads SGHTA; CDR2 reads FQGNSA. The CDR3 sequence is CASSLGQGGEQYF. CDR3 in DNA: TGTGCCAGCAGCTTAGGCCAGGGGGGCGAGCAGTACTTC.

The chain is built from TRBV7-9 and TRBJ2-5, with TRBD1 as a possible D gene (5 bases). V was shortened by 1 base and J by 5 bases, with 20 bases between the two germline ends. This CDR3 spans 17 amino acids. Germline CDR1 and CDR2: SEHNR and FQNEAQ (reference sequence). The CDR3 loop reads CASSLGEGAFIRETQYF. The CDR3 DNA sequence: TGTGCCAGCAGCTTAGGCGAAGGGGCTTTCATCAGGGAGACCCAGTACTTC.

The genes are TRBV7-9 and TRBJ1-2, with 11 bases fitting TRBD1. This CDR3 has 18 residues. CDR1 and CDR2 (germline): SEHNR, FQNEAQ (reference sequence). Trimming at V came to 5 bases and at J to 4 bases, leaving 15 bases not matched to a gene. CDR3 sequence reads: CASSRFNPPGQGVYGYTF. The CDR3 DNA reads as TGTGCCAGCAGCCGCTTTAATCCCCCGGGACAGGGGGTCTATGGCTACACCTTC.

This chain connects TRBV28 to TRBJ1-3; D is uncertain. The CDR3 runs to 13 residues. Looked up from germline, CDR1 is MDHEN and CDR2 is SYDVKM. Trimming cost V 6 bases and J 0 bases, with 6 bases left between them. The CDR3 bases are TGTGCCAGCAGCCGGAGCTCTGGAAACACCATATATTTT. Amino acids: CASSRSSGNTIYF.

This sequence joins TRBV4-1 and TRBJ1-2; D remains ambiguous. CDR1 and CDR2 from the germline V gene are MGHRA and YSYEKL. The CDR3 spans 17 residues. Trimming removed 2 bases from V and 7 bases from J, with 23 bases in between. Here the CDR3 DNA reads TGCGCCAGCAGCCAAATAGACATGGGTTTTCCGGCGGGTGGCTACACCTTC. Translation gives CASSQIDMGFPAGGYTF.

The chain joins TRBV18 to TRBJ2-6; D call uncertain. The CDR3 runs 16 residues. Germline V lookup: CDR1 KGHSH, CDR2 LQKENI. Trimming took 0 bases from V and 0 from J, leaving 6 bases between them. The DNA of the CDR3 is TGTGCCAGCTCACCACCGTCCATCTCTGGGGCCAACGTCCTGACTTTC. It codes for CASSPPSISGANVLTF.

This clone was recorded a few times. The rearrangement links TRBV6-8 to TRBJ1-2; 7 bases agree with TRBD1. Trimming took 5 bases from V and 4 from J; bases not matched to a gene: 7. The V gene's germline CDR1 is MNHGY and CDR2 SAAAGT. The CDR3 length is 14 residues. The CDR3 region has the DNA TGTGCCAGCAGTGAAACACAGGGGAGCTATGGCTACACCTTC. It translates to CASSETQGSYGYTF.

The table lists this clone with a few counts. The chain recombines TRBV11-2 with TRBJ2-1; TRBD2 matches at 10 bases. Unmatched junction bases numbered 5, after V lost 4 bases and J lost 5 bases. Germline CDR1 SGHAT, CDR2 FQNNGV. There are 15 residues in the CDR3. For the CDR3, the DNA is TGTGCCAGCAGCTCCGGACTAGCGGTTAACAATGAGCAGTTCTTC. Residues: CASSSGLAVNNEQFF.

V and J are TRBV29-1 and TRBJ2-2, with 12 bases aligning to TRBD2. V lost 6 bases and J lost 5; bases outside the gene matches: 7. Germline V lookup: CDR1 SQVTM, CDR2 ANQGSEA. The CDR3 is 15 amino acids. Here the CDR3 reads CSVRGGTSGTGELFF. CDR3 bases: TGCAGCGTGAGGGGGGGGACTAGCGGGACCGGGGAGCTGTTTTTT.

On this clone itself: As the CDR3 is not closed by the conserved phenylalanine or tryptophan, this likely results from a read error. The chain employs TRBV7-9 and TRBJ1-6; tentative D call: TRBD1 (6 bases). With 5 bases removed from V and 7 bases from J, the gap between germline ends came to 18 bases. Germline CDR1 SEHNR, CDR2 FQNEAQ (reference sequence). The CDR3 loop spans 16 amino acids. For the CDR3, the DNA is TGTGCCAGCAGCCCCGACAGGAACTCGCGGAATTCACCCCTCCACCTT. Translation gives CASSPDRNSRNSPLHL.

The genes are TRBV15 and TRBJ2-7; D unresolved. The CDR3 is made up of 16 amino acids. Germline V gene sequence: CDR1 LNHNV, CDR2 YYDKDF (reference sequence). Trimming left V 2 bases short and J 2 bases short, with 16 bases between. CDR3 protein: CATSRRSALTAYEQYF. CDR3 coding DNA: TGTGCCACCAGCAGAAGGAGCGCCTTGACGGCCTACGAGCAGTACTTC. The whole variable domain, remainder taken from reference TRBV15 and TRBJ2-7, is DAMVIQNPRYQVTQFGKPVTLSCSQTLNHNVMYWYQQKSSQAPKLLFHYYDKDFNNEADTPDNFQSRRPNTSFCFLDIRSPGLGDTAMYLCATSRRSALTAYEQYFGPGTRLTVT.

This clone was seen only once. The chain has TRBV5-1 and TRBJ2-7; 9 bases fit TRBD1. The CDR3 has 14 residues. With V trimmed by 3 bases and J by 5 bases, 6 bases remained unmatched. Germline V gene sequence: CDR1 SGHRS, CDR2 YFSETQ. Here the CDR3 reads CASSWGDRENEQYF. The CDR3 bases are TGCGCCAGCAGCTGGGGGGACAGGGAGAACGAGCAGTACTTC.

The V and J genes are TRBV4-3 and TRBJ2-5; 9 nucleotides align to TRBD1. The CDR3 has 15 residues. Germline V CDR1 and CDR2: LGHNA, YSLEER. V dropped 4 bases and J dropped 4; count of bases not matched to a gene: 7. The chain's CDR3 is CASSRETGGRETQYF. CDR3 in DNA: TGCGCCAGCAGCCGGGAGACAGGGGGTCGAGAGACCCAGTACTTC.

The CDR3 nucleotides read TGTGCCAGCGGTTCGACTAGTGGGGGGGCAAAAGATACGCAGTATTTT. Encoded protein: CASGSTSGGAKDTQYF. The chain combines TRBV6-5 with TRBJ2-3; D perhaps matches TRBD2 (7 bases). Germline V gene sequence: CDR1 MNHEY, CDR2 SVGAGI. The CDR3 totals 16 residues. Between the trimmed V and J ends, which lost 8 bases and 5 bases, there was a span of 23 bases.